This T cell receptor beta chain was sequenced during a study of a mutant IDH1 vaccine in newly diagnosed glioma. Study background: Before enrollment, patients got radiotherapy alone, temozolomide alone, or mostly the combination. Study-level results: Pseudoprogression seemed unlinked to shifts in top peripheral T cell clonotypes.

The time point was: week 23, last vaccination. Doses consisted of 300 ug of mutant IDH1 20-mer peptide each, paired with topical imiquimod. Assay: immunoSEQ multiplex PCR; the TCRdb copy retains only in-frame clones and omits some. This table holds 60,000 to 100,000 clones, approximately 85% found once. This clone is labeled medium-sized. Its antigen remains unidentified. This CDR3 region has 14 residues. Germline lookup yields CDR1 SGHRS and CDR2 YFSETQ. V gave up 0 bases and J gave up 3 bases, with 9 bases separating them. This receptor was obtained from a woman between 50 and 59 years old with glioma. The sample consisted of PBMCs, taken from a glioma patient whose treatment included an IDH1 peptide vaccine. The chain has TRBV5-1 and TRBJ1-1; D gene unclear. This chain's CDR3 is CASSLASTDTEAFF. The CDR3 bases are TGCGCCAGCAGCTTGGCTTCCACGGACACTGAAGCTTTCTTT.